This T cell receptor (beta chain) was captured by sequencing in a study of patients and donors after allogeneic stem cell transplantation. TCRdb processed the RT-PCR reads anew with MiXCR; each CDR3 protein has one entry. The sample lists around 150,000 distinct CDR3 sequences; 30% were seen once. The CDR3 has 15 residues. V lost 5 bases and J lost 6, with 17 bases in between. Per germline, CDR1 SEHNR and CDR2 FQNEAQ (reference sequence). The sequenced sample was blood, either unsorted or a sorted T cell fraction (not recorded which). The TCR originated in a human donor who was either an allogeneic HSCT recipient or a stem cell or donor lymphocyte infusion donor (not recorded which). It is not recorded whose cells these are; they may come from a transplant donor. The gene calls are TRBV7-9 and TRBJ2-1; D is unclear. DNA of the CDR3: TGTGCCAGCAGCCCTCGAGGCTGGCTGAGCAATGAGCAGTTCTTC. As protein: CASSPRGWLSNEQFF.